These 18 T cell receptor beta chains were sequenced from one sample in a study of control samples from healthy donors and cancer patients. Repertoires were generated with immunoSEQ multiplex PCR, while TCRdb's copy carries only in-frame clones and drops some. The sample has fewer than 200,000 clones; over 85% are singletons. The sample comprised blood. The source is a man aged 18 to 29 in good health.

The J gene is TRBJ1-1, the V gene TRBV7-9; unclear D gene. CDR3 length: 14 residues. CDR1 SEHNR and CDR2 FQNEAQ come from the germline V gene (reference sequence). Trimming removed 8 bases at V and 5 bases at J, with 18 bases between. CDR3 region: CASRGEVKGTEAFF. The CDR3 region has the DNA TGTGCCAGCCGCGGGGAAGTTAAAGGGACTGAAGCTTTCTTT. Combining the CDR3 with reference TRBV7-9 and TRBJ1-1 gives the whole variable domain DTGVSQNPRHKITKRGQNVTFRCDPISEHNRLYWYRQTLGQGPEFLTYFQNEAQLEKSRLLSDRFSAERPKGSFSTLEIQRTEQGDSAMYLCASRGEVKGTEAFFGQGTRLTVV.

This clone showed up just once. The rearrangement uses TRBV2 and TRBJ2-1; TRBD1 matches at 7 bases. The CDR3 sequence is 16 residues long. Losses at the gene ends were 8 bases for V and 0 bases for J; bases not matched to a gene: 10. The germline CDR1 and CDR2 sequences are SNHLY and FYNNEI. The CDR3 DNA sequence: TGTGCCAGCGTGCGAGGGACAGCTAGCTCCTACAATGAGCAGTTCTTC. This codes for CASVRGTASSYNEQFF.

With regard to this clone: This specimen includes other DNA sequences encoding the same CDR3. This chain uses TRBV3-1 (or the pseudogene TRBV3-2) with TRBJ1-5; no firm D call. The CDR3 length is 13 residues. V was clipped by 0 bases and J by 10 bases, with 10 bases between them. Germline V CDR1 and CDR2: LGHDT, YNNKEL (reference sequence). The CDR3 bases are TGTGCCAGCAGCCAAGATCGCGGTCAACCCCAGCATTTT. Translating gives CASSQDRGQPQHF.

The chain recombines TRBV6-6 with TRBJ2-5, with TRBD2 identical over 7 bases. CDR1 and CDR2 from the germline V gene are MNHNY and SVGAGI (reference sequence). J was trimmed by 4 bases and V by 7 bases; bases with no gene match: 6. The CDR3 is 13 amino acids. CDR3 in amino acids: CASIRTSGETQYF. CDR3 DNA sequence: TGTGCCAGCATAAGGACTAGTGGAGAGACCCAGTACTTC.

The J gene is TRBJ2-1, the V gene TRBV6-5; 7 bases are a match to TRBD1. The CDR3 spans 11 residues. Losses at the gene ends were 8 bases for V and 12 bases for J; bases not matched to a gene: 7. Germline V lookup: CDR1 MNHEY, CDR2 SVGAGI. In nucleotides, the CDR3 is TGTGCCAGCCTAGGGGGCGCAGGGCAGTTCTTC. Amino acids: CASLGGAGQFF.

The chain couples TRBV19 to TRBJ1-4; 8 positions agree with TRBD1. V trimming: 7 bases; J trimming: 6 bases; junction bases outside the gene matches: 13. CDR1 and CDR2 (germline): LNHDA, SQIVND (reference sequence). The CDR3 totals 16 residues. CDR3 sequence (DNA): TGTGCCAGTATTACCCTAAGACAGGGGAGGGATGAAAAACTGTTTTTT. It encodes CASITLRQGRDEKLFF.

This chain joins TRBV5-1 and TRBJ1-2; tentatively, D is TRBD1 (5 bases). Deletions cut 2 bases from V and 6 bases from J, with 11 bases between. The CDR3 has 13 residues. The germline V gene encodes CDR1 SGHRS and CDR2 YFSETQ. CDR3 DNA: TGCGCCAGCAGCTTCCAGGGTTCCAATGGCTACACCTTC. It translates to CASSFQGSNGYTF.

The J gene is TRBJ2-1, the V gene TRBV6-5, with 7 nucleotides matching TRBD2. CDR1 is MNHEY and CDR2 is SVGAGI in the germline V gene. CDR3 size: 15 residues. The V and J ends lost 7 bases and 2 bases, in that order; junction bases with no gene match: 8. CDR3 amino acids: CASILLGTTYNEQFF. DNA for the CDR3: TGTGCCAGCATCCTTCTCGGGACTACCTACAATGAGCAGTTCTTC.

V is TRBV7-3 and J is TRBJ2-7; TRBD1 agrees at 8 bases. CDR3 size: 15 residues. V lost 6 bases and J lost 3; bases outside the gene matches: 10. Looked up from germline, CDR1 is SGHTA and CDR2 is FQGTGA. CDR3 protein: CASRFDRGTFYEQYF. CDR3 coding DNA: TGTGCCAGCAGGTTTGACAGGGGTACTTTCTACGAGCAGTACTTC.

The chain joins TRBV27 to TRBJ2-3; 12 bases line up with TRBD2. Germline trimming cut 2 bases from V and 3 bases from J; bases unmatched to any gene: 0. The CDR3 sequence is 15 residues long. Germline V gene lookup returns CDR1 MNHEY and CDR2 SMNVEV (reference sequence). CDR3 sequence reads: CASSLTSGGTDTQYF. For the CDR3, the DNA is TGTGCCAGCAGTTTAACTAGCGGGGGGACAGATACGCAGTATTTT.

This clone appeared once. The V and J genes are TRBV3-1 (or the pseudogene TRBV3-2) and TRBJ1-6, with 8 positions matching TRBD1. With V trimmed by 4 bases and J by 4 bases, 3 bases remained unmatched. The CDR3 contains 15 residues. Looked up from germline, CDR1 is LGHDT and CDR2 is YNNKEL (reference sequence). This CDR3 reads CASSPGTGYNSPLHF. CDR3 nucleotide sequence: TGTGCCAGCAGCCCGGGGACAGGTTATAATTCACCCCTCCACTTT.

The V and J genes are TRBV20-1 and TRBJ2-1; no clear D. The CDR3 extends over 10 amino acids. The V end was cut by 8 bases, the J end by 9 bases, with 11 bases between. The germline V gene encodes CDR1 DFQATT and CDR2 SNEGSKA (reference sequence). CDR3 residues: CSYQMAEQFF. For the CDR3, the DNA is TGCAGTTACCAGATGGCTGAGCAGTTCTTC.

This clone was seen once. CDR3 amino acids: CASNDRGLGNTIYF. The CDR3 nucleotides read TGTGCCAGCAACGACAGGGGGCTTGGAAACACCATATATTTT. V and J are TRBV6-6 and TRBJ1-3; 10 nucleotides line up with TRBD1. CDR1 is MNHNY and CDR2 is SVGAGI in the germline V gene (reference sequence). CDR3 length equals 14 residues. V gave up 7 bases and J gave up 3 bases; unmatched junction bases: 3.

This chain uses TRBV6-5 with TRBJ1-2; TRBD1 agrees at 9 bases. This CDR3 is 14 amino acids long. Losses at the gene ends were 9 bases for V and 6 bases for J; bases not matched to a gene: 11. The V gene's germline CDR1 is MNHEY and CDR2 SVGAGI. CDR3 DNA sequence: TGTGCCAGTATCCGTCGGACAGGGGCAGATGGCTACACCTTC. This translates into CASIRRTGADGYTF.

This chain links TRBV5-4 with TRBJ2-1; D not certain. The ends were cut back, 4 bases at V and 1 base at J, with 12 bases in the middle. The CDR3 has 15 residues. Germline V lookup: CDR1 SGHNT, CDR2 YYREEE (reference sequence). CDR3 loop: CASSKPGQSYNEQFF. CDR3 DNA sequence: TGTGCCAGCAGCAAGCCGGGTCAATCCTACAATGAGCAGTTCTTC.

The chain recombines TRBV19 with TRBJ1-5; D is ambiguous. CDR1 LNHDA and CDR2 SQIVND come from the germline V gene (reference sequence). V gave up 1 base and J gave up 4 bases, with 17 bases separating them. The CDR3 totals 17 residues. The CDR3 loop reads CASSIGGFPSWNQPQHF. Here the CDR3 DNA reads TGTGCCAGTAGTATAGGAGGGTTTCCGAGTTGGAATCAGCCCCAGCATTTT.

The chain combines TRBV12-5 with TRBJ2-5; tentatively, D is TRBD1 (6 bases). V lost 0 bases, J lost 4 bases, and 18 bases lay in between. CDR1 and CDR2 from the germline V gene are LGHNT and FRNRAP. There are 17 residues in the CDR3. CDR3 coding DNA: TGTGCTAGTGGTTTGGTCACACAGGGATTGTGGCGAGAGACCCAGTACTTC. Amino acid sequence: CASGLVTQGLWRETQYF.

CDR3 coding DNA: TGTGCCAGTAGACCCATTGGGTCGGCTAACTATGGCTACACCTTC. Encoded protein: CASRPIGSANYGYTF. The rearrangement joins TRBV19 to TRBJ1-2; D gene uncertain. Deletions cut 6 bases from V and 0 bases from J, with 14 bases between. The CDR3 sequence is 15 residues long. Germline-derived CDR1 and CDR2 are LNHDA and SQIVND (reference sequence).